What follows are 9 T cell receptor beta chains derived from one specimen sequenced in a study of OX40 agonist ivuxolimab in advanced cancers. Profiling relied on immunoSEQ multiplex PCR, and the TCRdb table lists in-frame clones only, not all of them. The sample contains over 65,000 clones, less than 85% of which appear only once. Sequenced here: CD4+ or CD8+ T cells sorted from blood, sampled in a trial of the OX40 agonist ivuxolimab. Every receptor here comes from an adult with an advanced solid tumor such as melanoma, head and neck, liver or kidney cancer.

This clone was counted a single time. V gene TRBV2 combines with J gene TRBJ2-3; no reliable D call. The germline V gene encodes CDR1 SNHLY and CDR2 FYNNEI. Trimming removed 7 bases at V and 1 base at J, with 9 bases between. There are 13 residues in the CDR3. In nucleotides, the CDR3 is TGTGCCAGCAAGAGCCAGGGCACAGATACGCAGTATTTT. Its protein is CASKSQGTDTQYF.

The V call is TRBV18, the J call TRBJ2-2; D is possibly TRBD1 (5 bases). The ends were cut back, 6 bases at V and 1 base at J, with 12 bases in the middle. The germline CDR1 and CDR2 sequences are KGHSH and LQKENI. The CDR3 consists of 15 residues. This CDR3 is CASSNGAENTGELFF. The CDR3 DNA is TGTGCCAGCTCTAATGGGGCGGAGAACACCGGGGAGCTGTTTTTT.

CDR3 in amino acids: CASSQDYGTAYGYTF. In DNA form, the CDR3 reads TGCGCCAGCAGCCAAGATTACGGGACGGCGTATGGCTACACCTTC. The V gene is TRBV4-3, the J gene TRBJ1-2, with D perhaps TRBD1 (5 bases). The CDR3 contains 15 residues. Trimming left V 0 bases short and J 5 bases short, with 13 bases between. Germline values: CDR1 LGHNA, CDR2 YSLEER.

The genes are TRBV28 and TRBJ2-5, with D perhaps assigned TRBD1 or TRBD2 (5 bases each). The CDR3 length is 15 residues. The V end was cut by 2 bases, the J end by 5 bases, with 15 bases between. Per germline, CDR1 MDHEN and CDR2 SYDVKM. The CDR3 loop is CASSLTPLGVETQYF. As DNA, the CDR3 is TGTGCCAGCAGTTTAACCCCCCTGGGGGTGGAGACCCAGTACTTC.

The rearrangement uses TRBV4-3 and TRBJ2-2, with D perhaps TRBD2 (6 bases). Germline lookup yields CDR1 LGHNA and CDR2 YSLEER. V lost 4 bases and J lost 4, with 16 bases in between. The CDR3 runs to 16 residues. The CDR3 protein is CASSRTSGVPTGELFF. CDR3 DNA sequence: TGCGCCAGCAGCCGCACTTCGGGAGTCCCCACCGGGGAGCTGTTTTTT.

V and J are TRBV6-1 and TRBJ2-2; TRBD1 matches 7 bases. The junction had 5 bases not matched to a gene; V was cut back by 7 bases and J by 3 bases. The CDR3 runs to 14 residues. CDR1 MNHNS and CDR2 SASEGT come from the germline V gene. As DNA, the CDR3 is TGTGCCAGCAAACCGGGACAGTACACCGGGGAGCTGTTTTTT. Translation gives CASKPGQYTGELFF.

This chain connects TRBV19 to TRBJ1-2; perhaps TRBD1 as D (5 bases). The V gene lost 3 bases and the J gene lost 8 bases, with 19 bases spanning the gap. The CDR3 extends over 15 amino acids. Germline loops: CDR1 LNHDA, CDR2 SQIVND (reference sequence). The CDR3 loop is CASSITWGRPSGYTF. The CDR3 DNA reads as TGTGCCAGTAGTATTACTTGGGGACGGCCGTCCGGCTACACCTTC.

The rearrangement uses TRBV7-9 and TRBJ1-1; D unclear. The CDR3 has 14 amino acids. V was pared by 2 bases and J by 1 base, with 8 bases between. The germline V gene has CDR1 SEHNR and CDR2 FQNEAQ (reference sequence). Here the CDR3 reads CASSLSQTNTEAFF. Here the CDR3 DNA reads TGTGCCAGCAGCTTAAGTCAGACGAACACTGAAGCTTTCTTT.

This clone was picked up one time. This rearrangement joins TRBV2 to TRBJ1-5; D gene unclear. The CDR3 consists of 15 residues. With 7 bases removed from V and 2 bases from J, the gap between germline ends came to 15 bases. Germline V gene sequence: CDR1 SNHLY, CDR2 FYNNEI. The CDR3: CASTRGVLGNQPQHF. The DNA of the CDR3 is TGTGCCAGCACCCGGGGTGTCCTGGGCAATCAGCCCCAGCATTTT.